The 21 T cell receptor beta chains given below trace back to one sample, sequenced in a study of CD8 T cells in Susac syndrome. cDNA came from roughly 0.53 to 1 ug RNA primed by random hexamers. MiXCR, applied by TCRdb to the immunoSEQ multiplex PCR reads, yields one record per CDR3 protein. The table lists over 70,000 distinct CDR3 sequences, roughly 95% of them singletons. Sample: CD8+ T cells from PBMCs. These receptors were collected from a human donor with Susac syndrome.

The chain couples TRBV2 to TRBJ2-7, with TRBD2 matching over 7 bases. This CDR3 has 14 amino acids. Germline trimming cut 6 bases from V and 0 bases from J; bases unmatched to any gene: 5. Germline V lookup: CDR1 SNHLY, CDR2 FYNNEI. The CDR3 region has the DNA TGTGCCAGCAGCAGCGGGGTATACTCCTACGAGCAGTACTTC. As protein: CASSSGVYSYEQYF.

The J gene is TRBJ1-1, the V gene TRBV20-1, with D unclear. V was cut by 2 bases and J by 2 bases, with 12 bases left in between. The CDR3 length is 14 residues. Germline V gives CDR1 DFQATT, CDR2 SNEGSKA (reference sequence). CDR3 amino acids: CSARSSGANTEAFF. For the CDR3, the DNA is TGCAGTGCTAGAAGTTCAGGAGCCAACACTGAAGCTTTCTTT.

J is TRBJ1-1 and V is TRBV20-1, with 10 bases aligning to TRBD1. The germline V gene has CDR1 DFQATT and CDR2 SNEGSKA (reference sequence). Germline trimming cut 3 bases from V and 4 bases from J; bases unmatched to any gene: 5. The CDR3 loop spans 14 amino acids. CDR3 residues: CSASRGDRGTEAFF. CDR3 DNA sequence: TGCAGTGCTAGTCGGGGGGACAGGGGCACTGAAGCTTTCTTT.

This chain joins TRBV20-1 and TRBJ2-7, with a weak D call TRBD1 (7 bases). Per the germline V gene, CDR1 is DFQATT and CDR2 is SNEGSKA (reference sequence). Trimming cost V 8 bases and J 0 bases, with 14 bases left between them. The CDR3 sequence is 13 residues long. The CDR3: CSTEGTVSYEQYF. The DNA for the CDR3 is TGCAGTACGGAGGGGACAGTCTCCTACGAGCAGTACTTC.

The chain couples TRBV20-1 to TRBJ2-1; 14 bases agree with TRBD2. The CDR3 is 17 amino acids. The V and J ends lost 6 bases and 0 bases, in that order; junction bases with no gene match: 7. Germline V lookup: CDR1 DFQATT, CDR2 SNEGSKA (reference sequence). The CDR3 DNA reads TGCAGTGCGCCGACTAGCGGGGGGGACAGCTCCTACAATGAGCAGTTCTTC. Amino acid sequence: CSAPTSGGDSSYNEQFF.

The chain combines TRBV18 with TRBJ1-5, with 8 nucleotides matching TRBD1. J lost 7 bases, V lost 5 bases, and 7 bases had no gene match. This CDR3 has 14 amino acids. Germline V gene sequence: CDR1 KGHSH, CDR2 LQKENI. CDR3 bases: TGTGCCAGCTCAACGGACAGGGTTGGGCAGCCCCAGCATTTT. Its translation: CASSTDRVGQPQHF.

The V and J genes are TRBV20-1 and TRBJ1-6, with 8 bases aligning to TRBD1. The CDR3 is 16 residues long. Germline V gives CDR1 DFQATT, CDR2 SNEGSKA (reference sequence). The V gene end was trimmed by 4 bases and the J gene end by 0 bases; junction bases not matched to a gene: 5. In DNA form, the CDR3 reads TGCAGTGCTACCGGACAGGGCGACTCCTATAATTCACCCCTCCACTTT. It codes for CSATGQGDSYNSPLHF.

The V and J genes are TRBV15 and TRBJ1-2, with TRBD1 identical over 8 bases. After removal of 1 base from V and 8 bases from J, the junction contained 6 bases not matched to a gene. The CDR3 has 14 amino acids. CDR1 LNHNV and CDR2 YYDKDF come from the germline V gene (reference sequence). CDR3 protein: CATSRGGTGGGYTF. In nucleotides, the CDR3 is TGTGCCACCAGCAGAGGAGGGACAGGCGGGGGCTACACCTTC.

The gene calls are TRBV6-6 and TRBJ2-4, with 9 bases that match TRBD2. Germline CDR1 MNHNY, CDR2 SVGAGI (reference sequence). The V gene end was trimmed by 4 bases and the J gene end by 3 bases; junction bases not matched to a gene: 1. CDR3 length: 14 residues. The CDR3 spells CASSSSGVKNIQYF. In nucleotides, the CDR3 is TGTGCCAGCAGTTCTAGCGGGGTCAAAAACATTCAGTACTTC.

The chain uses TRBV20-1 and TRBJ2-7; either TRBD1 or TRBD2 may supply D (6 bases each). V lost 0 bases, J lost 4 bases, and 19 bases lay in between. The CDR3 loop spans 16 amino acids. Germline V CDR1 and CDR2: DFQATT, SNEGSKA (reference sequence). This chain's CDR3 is CSARDRGGPVGYEQYF. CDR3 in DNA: TGCAGTGCTAGAGATCGTGGGGGGCCCGTTGGGTACGAGCAGTACTTC.

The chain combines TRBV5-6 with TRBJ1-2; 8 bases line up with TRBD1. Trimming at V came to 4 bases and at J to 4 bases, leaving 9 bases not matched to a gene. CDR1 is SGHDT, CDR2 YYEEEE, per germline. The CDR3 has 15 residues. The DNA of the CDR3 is TGTGCCAGCAGCGGACCAGGGGGCGCGGGCTATGGCTACACCTTC. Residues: CASSGPGGAGYGYTF.

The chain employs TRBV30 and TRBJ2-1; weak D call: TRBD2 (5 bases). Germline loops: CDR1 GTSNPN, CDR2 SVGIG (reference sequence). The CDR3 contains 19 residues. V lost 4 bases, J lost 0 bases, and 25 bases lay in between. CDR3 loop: CAWIPFEGRSPYSYNEQFF. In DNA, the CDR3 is TGTGCCTGGATCCCTTTTGAGGGCAGGAGCCCTTACTCCTACAATGAGCAGTTCTTC. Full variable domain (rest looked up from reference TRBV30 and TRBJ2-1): SQTIHQWPATLVQPVGSPLSLECTVEGTSNPNLYWYRQAAGRGLQLLFYSVGIGQISSEVPQNLSASRPQDRQFILSSKKLLLSDSGFYLCAWIPFEGRSPYSYNEQFFGPGTRLTVL.

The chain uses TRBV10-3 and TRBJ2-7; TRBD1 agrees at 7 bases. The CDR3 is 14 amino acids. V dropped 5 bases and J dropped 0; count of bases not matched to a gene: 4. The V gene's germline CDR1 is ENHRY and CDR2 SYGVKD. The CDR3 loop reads CAISPTGSSYEQYF. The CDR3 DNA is TGTGCCATCAGTCCGACAGGGAGCTCCTACGAGCAGTACTTC.

This CDR3 reads CAWRRGAGDSPLHF. CDR3 coding DNA: TGTGCCTGGAGGCGGGGGGCTGGAGATTCACCCCTCCACTTT. V gene TRBV30 combines with J gene TRBJ1-6; possible D gene TRBD1, 6 bases. This CDR3 region has 14 residues. Germline-derived CDR1 and CDR2 are GTSNPN and SVGIG (reference sequence). Trimming pared 3 bases from V and 8 bases from J, leaving 14 bases between.

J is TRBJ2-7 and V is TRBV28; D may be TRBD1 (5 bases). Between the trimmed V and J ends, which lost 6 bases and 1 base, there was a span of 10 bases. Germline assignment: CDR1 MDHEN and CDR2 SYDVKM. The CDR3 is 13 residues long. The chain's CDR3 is CASRADRSYEQYF. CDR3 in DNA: TGTGCCAGCAGGGCTGACAGATCCTACGAGCAGTACTTC.

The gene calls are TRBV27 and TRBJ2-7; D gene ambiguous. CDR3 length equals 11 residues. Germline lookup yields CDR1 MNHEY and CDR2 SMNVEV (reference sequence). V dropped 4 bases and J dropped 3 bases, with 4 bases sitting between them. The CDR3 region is CASSSNYEQYF. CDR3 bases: TGTGCCAGCAGTTCAAACTACGAGCAGTACTTC.

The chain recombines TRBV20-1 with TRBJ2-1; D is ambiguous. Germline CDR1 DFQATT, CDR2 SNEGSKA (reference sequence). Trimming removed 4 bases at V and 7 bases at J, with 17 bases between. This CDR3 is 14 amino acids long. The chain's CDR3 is CSAIKPSTLNEQFF. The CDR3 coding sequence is TGCAGTGCTATTAAGCCCTCGACATTAAATGAGCAGTTCTTC.

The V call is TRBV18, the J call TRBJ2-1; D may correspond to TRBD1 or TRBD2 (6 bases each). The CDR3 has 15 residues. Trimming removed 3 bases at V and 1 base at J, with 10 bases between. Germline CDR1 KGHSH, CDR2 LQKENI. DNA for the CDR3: TGTGCCAGCTCACCCGAAGGGGGGTCCTACAATGAGCAGTTCTTC. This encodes CASSPEGGSYNEQFF.

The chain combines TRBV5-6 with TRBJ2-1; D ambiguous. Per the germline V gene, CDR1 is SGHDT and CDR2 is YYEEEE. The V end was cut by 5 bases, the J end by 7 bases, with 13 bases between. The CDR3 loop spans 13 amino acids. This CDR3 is CASSRIALNEQFF. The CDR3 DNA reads TGTGCCAGCAGTCGGATTGCCCTAAATGAGCAGTTCTTC.

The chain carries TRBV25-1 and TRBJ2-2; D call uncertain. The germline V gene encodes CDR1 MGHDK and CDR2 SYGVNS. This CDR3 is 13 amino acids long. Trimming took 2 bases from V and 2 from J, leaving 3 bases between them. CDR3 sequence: CASSEANTGELFF. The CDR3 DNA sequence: TGTGCCAGCAGTGAAGCAAACACCGGGGAGCTGTTTTTT.

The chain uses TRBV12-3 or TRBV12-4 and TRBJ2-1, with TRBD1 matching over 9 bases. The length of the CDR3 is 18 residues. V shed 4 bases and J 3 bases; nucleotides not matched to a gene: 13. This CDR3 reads CASSSDSGTGPDYNEQFF. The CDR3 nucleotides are TGTGCCAGCAGTTCCGACTCCGGGACAGGGCCAGACTACAATGAGCAGTTCTTC.